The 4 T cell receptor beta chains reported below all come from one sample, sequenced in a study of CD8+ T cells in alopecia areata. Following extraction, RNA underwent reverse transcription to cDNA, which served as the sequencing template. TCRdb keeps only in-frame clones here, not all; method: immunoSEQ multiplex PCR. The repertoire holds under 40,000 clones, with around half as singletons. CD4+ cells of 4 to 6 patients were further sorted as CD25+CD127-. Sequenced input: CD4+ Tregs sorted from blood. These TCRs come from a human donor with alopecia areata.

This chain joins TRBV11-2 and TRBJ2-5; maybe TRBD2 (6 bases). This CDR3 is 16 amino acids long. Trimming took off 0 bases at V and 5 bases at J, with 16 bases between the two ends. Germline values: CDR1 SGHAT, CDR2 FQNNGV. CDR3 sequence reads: CASSLDGQRAGETQYF. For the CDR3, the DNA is TGTGCCAGCAGCTTAGATGGCCAAAGAGCGGGTGAGACCCAGTACTTC.

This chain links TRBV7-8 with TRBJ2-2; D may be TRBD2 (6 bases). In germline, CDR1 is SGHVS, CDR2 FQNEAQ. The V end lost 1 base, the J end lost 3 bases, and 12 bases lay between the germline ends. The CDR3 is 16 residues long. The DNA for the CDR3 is TGTGCCAGCAGCTTAGTAGCACTAGCAGACACCGGGGAGCTGTTTTTT. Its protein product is CASSLVALADTGELFF. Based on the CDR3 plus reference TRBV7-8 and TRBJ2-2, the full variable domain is GAGVSQSPRYKVAKRGQDVALRCDPISGHVSLFWYQQALGQGPEFLTYFQNEAQLDKSGLPSDRFFAERPEGSVSTLKIQRTQQEDSAVYLCASSLVALADTGELFFGEGSRLTVL.

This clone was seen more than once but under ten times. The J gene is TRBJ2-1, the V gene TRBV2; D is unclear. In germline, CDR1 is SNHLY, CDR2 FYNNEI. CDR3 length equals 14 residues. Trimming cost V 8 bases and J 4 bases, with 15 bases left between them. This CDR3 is CASLISLLYNEQFF. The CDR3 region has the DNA TGTGCCAGCCTAATCTCCCTCCTTTACAATGAGCAGTTCTTC. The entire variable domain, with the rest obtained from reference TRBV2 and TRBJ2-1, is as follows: EPEVTQTPSHQVTQMGQEVILRCVPISNHLYFYWYRQILGQKVEFLVSFYNNEISEKSEIFDDQFSVERPDGSNFTLKIRSTKLEDSAMYFCASLISLLYNEQFFGPGTRLTVL.

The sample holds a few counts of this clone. CDR3 sequence reads: CSVEVAATAPYEQYF. The CDR3 DNA reads as TGCAGCGTTGAGGTCGCGGCTACGGCCCCCTACGAGCAGTACTTC. The rearrangement joins TRBV29-1 to TRBJ2-7; no firm D call. Germline V lookup: CDR1 SQVTM, CDR2 ANQGSEA. The CDR3 covers 15 residues. Trimming stripped 3 bases from V and 2 bases from J, with 17 bases between.